A single sample gave rise to the 4 T cell receptor beta chains below, sequenced in a study of T cells in Graves' hyperthyroidism and ophthalmopathy. Amplified TCR beta CDR3 regions derived from RNA transcripts. In the first-round RT-PCR of the TCR CDR3, the HTBI primer set was used. TCRdb used MiXCR to reprocess the multiplex PCR reads, holding one entry per CDR3 protein. The data show some 570,000 distinct CDR3 sequences, with around 14% seen just once and about 6.6% held by the top ten. Source material: blood. These receptors were taken from a woman in her late teens or twenties with Graves' ophthalmopathy.

V usage is TRBV2 and J usage is TRBJ1-3; 7 bases match TRBD1. Germline CDR1 reads SNHLY; CDR2 reads FYNNEI. The CDR3 is made up of 14 amino acids. The V segment lost 6 bases and the J segment 4 bases; nucleotides outside the gene matches: 6. The CDR3, as DNA: TGTGCCAGCAGGGCCAGGGGGACGGGAAACACCATATATTTT. Translated: CASRARGTGNTIYF. The variable domain in full, with the rest retrieved from reference TRBV2 and TRBJ1-3, is EPEVTQTPSHQVTQMGQEVILRCVPISNHLYFYWYRQILGQKVEFLVSFYNNEISEKSEIFDDQFSVERPDGSNFTLKIRSTKLEDSAMYFCASRARGTGNTIYFGEGSWLTVV.

The chain joins TRBV12-3 or TRBV12-4 to TRBJ1-1, with 7 positions matching TRBD1. V was clipped by 4 bases and J by 5 bases; unmatched bases: 7. The CDR3 totals 14 residues. The CDR3 region is CASSSTGVRTEAFF. The DNA of the CDR3 is TGTGCCAGCAGTTCAACAGGGGTGAGAACTGAAGCTTTCTTT.

This clonotype was seen many times. This rearrangement joins TRBV28 to TRBJ2-1, with a tentative D call TRBD2 (6 bases). The germline V and J ends were trimmed by 5 bases and 1 base, with 18 bases remaining between them. CDR1 is MDHEN and CDR2 is SYDVKM in the germline V gene. The CDR3 consists of 17 residues. CDR3 DNA: TGTGCCAGCAGTCCCCCTCCCCGGGAGTGGTCCTACAATGAGCAGTTCTTC. This encodes CASSPPPREWSYNEQFF.

In its sample, this clonotype was seen many times. CDR3 nucleotide sequence: TGTGCCAGCAGTGGGGACAGGGCCTACGAGCAGTACTTC. It is translated as CASSGDRAYEQYF. The chain links TRBV2 to TRBJ2-7, with 9 bases matching TRBD1. The CDR3 covers 13 residues. Germline V gene lookup returns CDR1 SNHLY and CDR2 FYNNEI. V dropped 4 bases and J dropped 2; count of bases not matched to a gene: 0.